A selection of T cell receptor beta chains follows, all from one sample in a study of OX40 agonist ivuxolimab in advanced cancers. Assay: immunoSEQ multiplex PCR; the TCRdb copy retains only in-frame clones and omits some. The table lists some 76,000 clones, 70% to 90% of them singletons. Sequencing was performed on CD4+ or CD8+ T cells sorted from blood, taken in a trial of the OX40 agonist ivuxolimab. These receptors were taken from an adult with an advanced solid tumor such as melanoma, head and neck, liver or kidney cancer. The CDR3 runs from the conserved cysteine through the conserved F or W. The D gene is left open where the match is weak. A clone size is listed for some rows: how often the clone was seen (once, few, many), or a class if it is expanded.

V gene	J gene	D gene	clone size	CDR3 DNA	CDR3 protein
TRBV7-6	TRBJ1-3	-	-	TGTGCCAGCAGCCTATCGGGGAGCTCTGGAAACACCATATATTTT	CASSLSGSSGNTIYF
TRBV6-5	TRBJ2-1	-	-	TGTGCCAGCAGTTACTCCCGTTACAGATACAATGAGCAGTTCTTC	CASSYSRYRYNEQFF
TRBV5-1	TRBJ1-2	-	-	TGCGCCAGCAGCTTGGAGTCGCCGGGGTATGGCTACACCTTC	CASSLESPGYGYTF
TRBV7-8	TRBJ1-5	-	-	TGTGCCAGCAGCTATGGACGTGGCAATCAGCCCCAGCATTTT	CASSYGRGNQPQHF
TRBV4-3	TRBJ2-3	-	-	TGCGCCAGCAGCCAAAATAACGGGGCAGATACGCAGTATTTT	CASSQNNGADTQYF
TRBV4-1	TRBJ2-1	TRBD2	-	TGCGCCAGCAGCCAAGATAGTTGGGGTAGCGGGAGTGGTAATGAGCAGTTCTTC	CASSQDSWGSGSGNEQFF
TRBV4-1	TRBJ1-5	TRBD1	-	TGCGCCAGCAGCCAAGATTCCGGGACAGGGGAACCTAGCAATCAGCCCCAGCATTTT	CASSQDSGTGEPSNQPQHF
TRBV27	TRBJ2-3	-	-	TGTGCCAGCAGTTTCAAACCTCGCACAGATACGCAGTATTTT	CASSFKPRTDTQYF
TRBV10-3	TRBJ2-1	TRBD2	-	TGTGCCATCAGTGAGTCGGGCCTGGGTTCTAGCGGGGGTGATGAGCAGTTCTTC	CAISESGLGSSGGDEQFF
TRBV5-1	TRBJ1-4	-	-	TGCGCCAGCAGCTTGGACGGGGTGGACGAAAAACTGTTTTTT	CASSLDGVDEKLFF
TRBV27	TRBJ1-5	-	-	TGTGCCAGCAGTCCCCAGACAGCTTATAGCAATCAGCCCCAGCATTTT	CASSPQTAYSNQPQHF
TRBV6-5	TRBJ1-2	-	-	TGTGCCACCCGGGTCGCCTATGGCTACACCTTC	CATRVAYGYTF
TRBV28	TRBJ2-7	TRBD2	-	TGTGCCAGCATAAGCGGGGGCCGTACCTACGAGCAGTACTTC	CASISGGRTYEQYF
TRBV19	TRBJ2-2	-	-	TGTGCCACACAGGCCCGGGGGCTGGGCACCGGGGAGCTGTTTTTT	CATQARGLGTGELFF
TRBV6-5	TRBJ2-7	-	-	TGTGCCAGCAGTGAACGGAGATGGCAGTACTTC	CASSERRWQYF
TRBV9	TRBJ2-5	-	-	TGTGCCAGCAGCCTACATGGGGGTCTTGGGGAGACCCAGTACTTC	CASSLHGGLGETQYF
TRBV4-1	TRBJ1-2	-	few	TGCGCCAGCAGCCAAGACAGGCCAATCGGCTCGGGCTATGGCTACACCTTC	CASSQDRPIGSGYGYTF
TRBV28	TRBJ1-2	-	few	TGTGCCAGCGGACAGAAGGAAAATGGCTACACCTTC	CASGQKENGYTF
TRBV5-1	TRBJ2-3	-	-	TGCGCCAGCAGCTTGGTTACGGATACGCAGTATTTT	CASSLVTDTQYF
TRBV28	TRBJ1-4	-	once	TGTGCCAGCAGTTTAAGGGGCAGGGTTAATGAAAAACTGTTTTTT	CASSLRGRVNEKLFF
TRBV6-1	TRBJ2-5	TRBD2	-	TGTGCCAGCAGTGAAGGGACTAGCGGGGGGGAGACCCAGTACTTC	CASSEGTSGGETQYF
TRBV7-2	TRBJ1-5	TRBD1	-	TGTGCCAGCAGCTCGGACAGGGGGGGACGCCATTTT	CASSSDRGGRHF